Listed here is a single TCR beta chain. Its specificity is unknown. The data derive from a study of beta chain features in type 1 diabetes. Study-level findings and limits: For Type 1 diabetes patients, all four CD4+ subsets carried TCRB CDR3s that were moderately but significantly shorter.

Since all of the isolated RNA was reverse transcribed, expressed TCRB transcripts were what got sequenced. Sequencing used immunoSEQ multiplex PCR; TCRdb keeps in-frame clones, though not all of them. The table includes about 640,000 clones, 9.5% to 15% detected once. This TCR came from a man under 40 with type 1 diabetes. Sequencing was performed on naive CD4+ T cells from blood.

The DNA for the CDR3 is TGCGCCAGCAGCTTGGCACCAGGGTCCGCCTACGAGCAGTACTTC. As protein: CASSLAPGSAYEQYF. The chain uses TRBV5-1 and TRBJ2-7, with a weak D call TRBD1 (5 bases). The CDR3 runs 15 residues. V was clipped by 0 bases and J by 2 bases, with 12 bases between them. The germline gives CDR1 SGHRS, CDR2 YFSETQ.